This TCR beta chain was retrieved from a study of control samples from healthy donors and cancer patients. Some clones are missing from TCRdb's copy, which holds only in-frame ones; the method was immunoSEQ multiplex PCR. The table records fewer than 70,000 clones, around 84% of them present only once. This CDR3 has 11 residues. Germline V gene lookup returns CDR1 LNHDA and CDR2 SQIVND (reference sequence). The V end was cut by 8 bases, the J end by 4 bases, with 8 bases between. The sample consisted of PBMCs. V and J are TRBV19 and TRBJ1-2; no clear D. This TCR was sampled from a woman aged 45-65 years with lung cancer. CDR3 bases: TGTGCCAGTTGGGAGGTCTATGGCTACACCTTC. It specifies CASWEVYGYTF.